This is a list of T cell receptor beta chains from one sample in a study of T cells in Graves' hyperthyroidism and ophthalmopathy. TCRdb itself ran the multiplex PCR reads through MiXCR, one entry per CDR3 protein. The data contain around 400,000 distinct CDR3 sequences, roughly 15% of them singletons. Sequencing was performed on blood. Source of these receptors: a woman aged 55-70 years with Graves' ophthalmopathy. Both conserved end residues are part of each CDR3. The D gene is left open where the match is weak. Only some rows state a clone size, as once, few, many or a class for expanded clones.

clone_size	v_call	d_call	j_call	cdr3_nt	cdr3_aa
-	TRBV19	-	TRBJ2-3	TGTGCCAGTTCCCCCGCGGGGAGCGTGGCAGATACGCAGTATTTT	CASSPAGSVADTQYF
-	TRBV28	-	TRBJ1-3	TGTGCCAGCACTACCTCTGGAAACACCATATATTTT	CASTTSGNTIYF
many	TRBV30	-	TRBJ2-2	TGTGCCTGGAGTGTACCTGGGCCCACCGGGGAGCTGTTTTTT	CAWSVPGPTGELFF
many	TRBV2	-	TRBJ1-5	TGTGCCAGCAGTAGCGGGGAAAAAAATACGCAGCATTTT	CASSSGEKNTQHF
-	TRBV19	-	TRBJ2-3	TGTGCCAGTAGTATAGACCTCAGCACAGATACGCAGTATTTT	CASSIDLSTDTQYF
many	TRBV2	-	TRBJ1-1	TGTGCCACCCACCCACCGGGTCCCCAGAATGCTTTCTTT	CATHPPGPQNAFF
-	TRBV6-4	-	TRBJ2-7	TGTGCCAGCACCCTCCTCGGCGAGCAGTACTTC	CASTLLGEQYF
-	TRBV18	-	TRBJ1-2	TGTGCCAGCTCACCACAAGCGAGTAACTATGGCTACACCTTC	CASSPQASNYGYTF
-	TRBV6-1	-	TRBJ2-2	TGTGCCACACAAACTAGCACCGGGGAGCTGTTTTTT	CATQTSTGELFF
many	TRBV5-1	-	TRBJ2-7	TGCGCCAGCAGCTTGGCCCCGGGGGCCTACGAGCAGTACTTC	CASSLAPGAYEQYF
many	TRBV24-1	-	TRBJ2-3	TGTGCCACCAGTGAAGATAGCACAGATACGCAGTATTTT	CATSEDSTDTQYF
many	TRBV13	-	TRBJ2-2	TGTGCCAGCAGCTTACCCCGCTCTACAGGGCTGGGGGAGCTGTTTTTT	CASSLPRSTGLGELFF
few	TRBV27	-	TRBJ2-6	TGTGCCAGCAGTCCCCAGGTAGGGGGGGCCAACGTCCTGACTTTC	CASSPQVGGANVLTF
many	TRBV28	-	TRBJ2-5	TGTGCCAGCAGCAACCTAGGGGTAAAATATAAAGAGACCCAGTACTTC	CASSNLGVKYKETQYF
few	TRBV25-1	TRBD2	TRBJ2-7	TGTGCCAGCAGTGGGTTGGCGGGAGGGCCGGACGAGCAGTACTTC	CASSGLAGGPDEQYF
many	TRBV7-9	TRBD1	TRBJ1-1	TGTGCCAGCAGCATTGTCCAGGGGGTATTCACTGAAGCTTTCTTT	CASSIVQGVFTEAFF
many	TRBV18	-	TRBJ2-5	TGTGCCAGCTCACTACAGGGTGGCCAAGAGACCCAGTACTTC	CASSLQGGQETQYF
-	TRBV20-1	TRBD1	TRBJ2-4	TGCAGTGCTACAGACAGGGTAGCCAAAAACATTCAGTACTTC	CSATDRVAKNIQYF
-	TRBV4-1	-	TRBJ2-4	TGCGCCAGCAGCCAAGCTATCCGGGGCGCCAAAAACATTCAGTACTTC	CASSQAIRGAKNIQYF
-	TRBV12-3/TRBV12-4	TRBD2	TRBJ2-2	TGTGCCAGCAGGGCCTCGGGGGGAGCCGGGGAGCTGTTTTTT	CASRASGGAGELFF
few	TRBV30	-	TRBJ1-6	TGTGCCTGGAGTGTGAACAATTCACCCCTCCACTTT	CAWSVNNSPLHF
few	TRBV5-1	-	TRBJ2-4	TGCGCCAGCAGCTTGGGAGATCACATAGCCAAAAACATTCAGTACTTC	CASSLGDHIAKNIQYF
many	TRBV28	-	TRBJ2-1	TGTGCCAGCAGGCGCCAGGGATTTGTTGAGCAGTTCTTC	CASRRQGFVEQFF
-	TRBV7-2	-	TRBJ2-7	TGTGCCAGCAGCTCATGCGGCGGGATGGGAAACTACGAGCAGTACTTC	CASSSCGGMGNYEQYF
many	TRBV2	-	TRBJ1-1	TGTGCCAGCAGGCAGCAGGGCGCCAGAGCTGAAGCTTTCTTT	CASRQQGARAEAFF
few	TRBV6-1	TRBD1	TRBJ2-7	TGTGCCAGCAGGGGGGACAGGTCGTACTCGGACGAGCAGTACTTC	CASRGDRSYSDEQYF